This T cell receptor beta chain was identified during a study of blood T cell repertoires in COVID-19. Study-wide context: The study drew acute and convalescent COVID-19 samples from the United States, Italy and Spain. PBMCs, B-cell-depleted T cells, or T cells were the source of the cDNA or gDNA that made up the material.

This clone has a single count. Between the trimmed V and J ends, which lost 6 bases and 4 bases, there was a span of 18 bases. From germline, CDR1 is WSHSY and CDR2 SAAADI. The CDR3 consists of 15 residues. Original processing notes: By means of reference gene primer amplification, nucleated cell counts were estimated. Generated by immunoSEQ multiplex PCR, the TCRdb table keeps only in-frame clones and is missing some. That table furnishes V, J and clone size, whereas the DNA furnished D and trimming. The sample lists 35,000 to 50,000 clones, more than 75% occurring once. The sequence derives from a woman in her seventies in a cohort sampled during active COVID-19. The sequenced sample consisted of peripheral blood. The chain combines TRBV10-2 with TRBJ1-2; TRBD1 is a possible D gene (6 bases). The CDR3: CASSPDSNLIYGYTF. The CDR3, as DNA: TGCGCCAGCAGCCCGGACAGTAACCTAATCTATGGCTACACCTTC.